This TCR beta chain derives from a study of T cells in women clearing cervical HPV infection. Overall study context: Case blood was drawn a median 149 days after lesion detection.

Trimming took 0 bases from V and 6 from J; bases not matched to a gene: 3. CDR3 size: 14 residues. Germline V gene lookup returns CDR1 SGHKS and CDR2 YYEKEE (reference sequence). The table came from immunoSEQ multiplex PCR; TCRdb's copy has only in-frame clones and leaves some out. The sample holds about 32,000 clones. All donors had a single incident cervical HPV16 infection, not prevalent. This clone ranks as medium-sized (0.01 to 0.1%) in terms of frequency. Its antigen is as yet unknown. The observed sequence ends 3 residues before the CDR3 terminus, with the missing tail filled in from the germline J gene. Study conclusions and caveats: CIN3+ cases had significantly higher TCR richness than controls; evenness did not differ.

This chain joins TRBV5-5 and TRBJ2-7; 10 bases match TRBD1. Sequencing used blood buffy coat. The source of this sequence is a woman aged 18-69 years with a cervical HPV16 infection that either progressed to CIN3+ or cleared (not recorded which). The CDR3 sequence is CASSLEWTGGEQYF. Partial CDR3 DNA: TGTGCCAGCAGCTTGGAGTGGACAGGGGGCGAG.